The clone carrying this T cell receptor beta chain occurred a few times. Its target is unknown. These data originate in a study of response to subunit inactivated influenza vaccine. Study outcomes and limitations: Authors suggested each seasonal flu vaccination may recruit only limited numbers of new T cells.

One entry per CDR3 protein results from TCRdb running MiXCR on the RT-PCR reads. This table has about 480,000 distinct CDR3 sequences, about 25% appearing once. CDR1 and CDR2 from the germline V gene are MNHEY and SVGEGT. V dropped 1 base and J dropped 3 bases, with 4 bases sitting between them. The CDR3 length is 12 residues. This receptor was taken from a man in his forties or fifties who received an inactivated influenza vaccine. The chain uses TRBV6-2 or TRBV6-3 and TRBJ2-7; D is uncertain. The sample was CD4+ T cells sorted from PBMCs, taken less than 6 days after vaccination. CDR3 in amino acids: CASSYYFYEQYF. The CDR3 DNA is TGTGCCAGCAGTTACTATTTCTACGAGCAGTACTTC.